The sequence of this TCR beta chain was determined in a study of T cells in Graves' hyperthyroidism and ophthalmopathy. This clonotype was counted at least ten times. TCR beta CDR3 regions were amplified from RNA. Initially, a first-round RT-PCR of the TCR CDR3 employed the HTBI primer set. TCRdb called the multiplex PCR reads again in MiXCR, with one record for every CDR3 protein. The profile shows fewer than 250,000 distinct CDR3 sequences, roughly 17% of them singletons. CDR3 size: 15 residues. CDR1 SGHVS and CDR2 FQNEAQ come from the germline V gene. V trimming: 1 base; J trimming: 4 bases; junction bases outside the gene matches: 6.

The sequenced material came from blood. V gene TRBV7-8 combines with J gene TRBJ1-1, with TRBD1 identical over 7 bases. The clonotype was recovered from a woman in her late teens or twenties with Graves' ophthalmopathy. The CDR3 nucleotides read TGTGCCAGCAGCTTAGTGTGGGGACAGACCACTGAAGCTTTCTTT. It yields the protein CASSLVWGQTTEAFF. The whole variable domain, remainder taken from reference TRBV7-8 and TRBJ1-1, is GAGVSQSPRYKVAKRGQDVALRCDPISGHVSLFWYQQALGQGPEFLTYFQNEAQLDKSGLPSDRFFAERPEGSVSTLKIQRTQQEDSAVYLCASSLVWGQTTEAFFGQGTRLTVV.